This TCR beta chain was captured by sequencing in a study of breast tumors, draining lymph nodes, adjacent tissues. Axillary draining lymph nodes of breast cancer patients supplied the node samples. The CDR3 extends over 14 amino acids. V shed 2 bases and J shed 3 bases, with 12 bases lying between them. CDR1 and CDR2 (germline): DFQATT, SNEGSKA (reference sequence). Study outcomes and limitations: That most tumor T cells come from lymph nodes remained unproven.

This clonotype was seen at least ten times. The target antigen is unknown. Using its own MiXCR run on the multiplex PCR reads, TCRdb lists one record per CDR3 protein. The sample lists fewer than 90,000 distinct CDR3 sequences, around 30% occurring once. This clonotype originated in a female donor with breast cancer. Some clones in this sample may be carry-over from other donors' samples. The sequencing input was axillary lymph node tissue. The rearrangement uses TRBV20-1 and TRBJ2-3; no clear D gene. The CDR3 sequence: CSARFGSGTDTQYF. CDR3 bases: TGCAGTGCTAGATTCGGGTCCGGGACAGATACGCAGTATTTT.